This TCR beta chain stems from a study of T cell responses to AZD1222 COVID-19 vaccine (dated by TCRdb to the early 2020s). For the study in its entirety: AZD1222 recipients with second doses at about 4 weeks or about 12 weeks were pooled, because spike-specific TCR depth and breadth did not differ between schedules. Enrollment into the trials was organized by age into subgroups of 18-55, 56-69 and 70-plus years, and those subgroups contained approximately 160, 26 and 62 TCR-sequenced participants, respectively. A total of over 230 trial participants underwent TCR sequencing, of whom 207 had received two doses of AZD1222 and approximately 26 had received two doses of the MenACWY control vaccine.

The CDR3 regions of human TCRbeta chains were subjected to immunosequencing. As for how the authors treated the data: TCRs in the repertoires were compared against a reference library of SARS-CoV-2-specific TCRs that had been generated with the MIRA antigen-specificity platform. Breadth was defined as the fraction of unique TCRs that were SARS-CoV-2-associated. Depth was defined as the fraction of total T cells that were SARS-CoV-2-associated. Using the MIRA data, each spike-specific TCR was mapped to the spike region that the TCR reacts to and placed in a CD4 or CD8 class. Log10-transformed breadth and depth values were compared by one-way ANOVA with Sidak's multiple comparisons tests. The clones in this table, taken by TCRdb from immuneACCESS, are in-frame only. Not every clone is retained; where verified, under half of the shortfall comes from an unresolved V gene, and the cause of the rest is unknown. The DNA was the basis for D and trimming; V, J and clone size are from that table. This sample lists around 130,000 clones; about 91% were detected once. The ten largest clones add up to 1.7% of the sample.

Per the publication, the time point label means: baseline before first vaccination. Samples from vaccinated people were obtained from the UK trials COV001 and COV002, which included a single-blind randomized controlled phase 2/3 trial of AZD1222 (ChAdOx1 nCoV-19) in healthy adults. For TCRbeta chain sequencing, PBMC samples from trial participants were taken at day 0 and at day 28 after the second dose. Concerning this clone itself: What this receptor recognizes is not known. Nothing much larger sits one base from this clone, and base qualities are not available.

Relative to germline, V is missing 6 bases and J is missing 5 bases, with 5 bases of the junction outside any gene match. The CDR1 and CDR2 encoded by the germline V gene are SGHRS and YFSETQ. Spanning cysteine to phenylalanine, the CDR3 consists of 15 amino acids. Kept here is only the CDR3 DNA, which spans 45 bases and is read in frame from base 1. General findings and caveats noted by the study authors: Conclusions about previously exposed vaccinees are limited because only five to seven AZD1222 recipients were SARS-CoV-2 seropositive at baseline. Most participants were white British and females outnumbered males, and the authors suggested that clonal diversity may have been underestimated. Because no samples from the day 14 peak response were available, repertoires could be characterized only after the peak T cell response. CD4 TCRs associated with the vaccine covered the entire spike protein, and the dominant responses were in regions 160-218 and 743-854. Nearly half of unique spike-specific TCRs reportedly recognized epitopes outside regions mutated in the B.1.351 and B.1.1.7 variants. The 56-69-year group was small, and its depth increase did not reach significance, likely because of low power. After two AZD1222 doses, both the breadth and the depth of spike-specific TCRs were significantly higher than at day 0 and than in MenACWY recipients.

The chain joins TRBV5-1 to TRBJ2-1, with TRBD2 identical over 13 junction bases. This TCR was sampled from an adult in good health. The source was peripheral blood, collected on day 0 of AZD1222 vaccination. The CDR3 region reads CASTPLAGGNNEQFF. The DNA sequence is TGCGCCAGCACCCCACTAGCGGGGGGGAACAATGAGCAGTTCTTC.